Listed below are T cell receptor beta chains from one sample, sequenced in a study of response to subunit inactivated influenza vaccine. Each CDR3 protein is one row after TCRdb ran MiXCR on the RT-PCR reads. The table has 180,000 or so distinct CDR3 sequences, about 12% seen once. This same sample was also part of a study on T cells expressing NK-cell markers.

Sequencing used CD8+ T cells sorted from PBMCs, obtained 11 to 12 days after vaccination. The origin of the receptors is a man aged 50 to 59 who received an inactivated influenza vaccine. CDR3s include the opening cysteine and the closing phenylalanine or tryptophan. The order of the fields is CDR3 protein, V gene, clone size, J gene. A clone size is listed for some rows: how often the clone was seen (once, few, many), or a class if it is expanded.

CATSRGEGPYNEQFF	TRBV15	few	TRBJ2-1
CASSELGGSYNEQFF	TRBV4-2	.	TRBJ2-1
CAISVGRGNYGYTF	TRBV10-3	.	TRBJ1-2
CASNSPAGRRTDTQYF	TRBV12-3/TRBV12-4	few	TRBJ2-3
CASSAATGEETQYF	TRBV5-1	many	TRBJ2-5
CAISESRLDSYEQYF	TRBV10-3	many	TRBJ2-7
CASSFNRDIYNEQFF	TRBV7-9	.	TRBJ2-1
CASSSLGSGGTGELFF	TRBV28	few	TRBJ2-2
CASSFGLAGLTGELFF	TRBV5-6	many	TRBJ2-2
CASSIQGWNTEAFF	TRBV3-1	.	TRBJ1-1
CASSVVGERNEQFF	TRBV4-2	.	TRBJ2-1
CASSFRVATEAFF	TRBV7-6	few	TRBJ1-1